Included here is one TCR beta chain sequence, with context. After removal of 0 bases from V and 5 bases from J, the junction contained 11 bases not matched to a gene. The CDR3 spans 18 residues. The germline CDR1 and CDR2 sequences are KGHDR and SFDVKD. This record comes from a study of blood T cell repertoires in COVID-19. About the research overall: Samples of COVID-19 (acute and convalescent) were obtained from the United States, Italy and Spain. T cells, B-cell-depleted T cells, or PBMCs provided the cDNA or gDNA that served as material.

As processed by the authors: Amplification of reference gene primers provided the estimated nucleated cell counts. Measured with immunoSEQ multiplex PCR; TCRdb has only the in-frame clones, and not every one. V and J calls plus clone size are reproduced from that table; the DNA served to infer D and trimming. Counted here are over 150,000 clones, around 79% occurring once; the ten biggest clones make up approximately 13%. The sample taken for sequencing was peripheral blood. The clonotype comes from a woman aged 50 to 60 with acute or convalescent COVID-19. The chain has TRBV24-1 and TRBJ2-1; 8 bases are a match to TRBD1. The CDR3 region is CATSDLQGSRGPDNEQFF. CDR3 nucleotide sequence: TGTGCCACCAGTGATTTGCAAGGTTCCAGGGGGCCCGACAATGAGCAGTTCTTC.